This TCR beta chain was profiled in a study of cytomegalovirus exposure and HLA in healthy donors. Study-level points and caveats: It was taken for granted in presence/absence analyses that sequencing depth across donors was roughly uniform. Cytomegalovirus-associated status was assigned to about 160 TCR beta chains. V- and J-gene trimming in TCR beta was tied to a missense DCLRE1C variant by an analysis performed later. Earlier analysis found most TCR beta V segments productive about 87% or about 30% of the time.

Per the germline V gene, CDR1 is ENHRY and CDR2 is SYGVKD. This CDR3 is 13 amino acids long. Trimming removed 11 bases from V and 1 base from J, with 9 bases in between. This PCR relied on a set of 60 Vbeta primers and 13 Jbeta primers. Some clones are missing from TCRdb's copy, which holds only in-frame ones; the method was immunoSEQ multiplex PCR. The repertoire holds approximately 140,000 clones, with 65% to 85% as singletons. Points on this clone: Antigen specificity is unknown.

Sequenced input: PBMCs. This clonotype was obtained from a man in his late teens or twenties in good health and CMV-seronegative. This chain joins TRBV10-3 and TRBJ2-6, with D perhaps TRBD2 (5 bases). The chain's CDR3 is CASGTSGANVLTF. For the CDR3, the DNA is TGTGCCTCGGGAACATCTGGGGCCAACGTCCTGACTTTC.